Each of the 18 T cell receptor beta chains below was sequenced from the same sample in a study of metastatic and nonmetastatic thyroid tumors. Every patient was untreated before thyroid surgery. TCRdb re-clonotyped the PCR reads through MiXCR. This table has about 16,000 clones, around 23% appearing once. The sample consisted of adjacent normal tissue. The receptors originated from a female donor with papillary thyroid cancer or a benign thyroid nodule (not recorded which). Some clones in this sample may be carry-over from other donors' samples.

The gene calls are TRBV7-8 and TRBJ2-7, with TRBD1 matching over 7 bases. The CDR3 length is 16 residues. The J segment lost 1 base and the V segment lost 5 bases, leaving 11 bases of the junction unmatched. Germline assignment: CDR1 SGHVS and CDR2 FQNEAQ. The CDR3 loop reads CASSTSPGQLSYEQYF. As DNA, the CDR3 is TGTGCCAGCAGCACATCTCCGGGACAGCTATCCTACGAGCAGTACTTC.

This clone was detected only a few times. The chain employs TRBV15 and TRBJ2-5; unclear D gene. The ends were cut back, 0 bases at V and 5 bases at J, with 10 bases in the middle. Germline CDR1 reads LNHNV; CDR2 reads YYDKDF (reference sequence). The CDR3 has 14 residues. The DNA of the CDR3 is TGTGCCACCAGCAGAGATTTAGACTGGGAGACCCAGTACTTC. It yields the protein CATSRDLDWETQYF.

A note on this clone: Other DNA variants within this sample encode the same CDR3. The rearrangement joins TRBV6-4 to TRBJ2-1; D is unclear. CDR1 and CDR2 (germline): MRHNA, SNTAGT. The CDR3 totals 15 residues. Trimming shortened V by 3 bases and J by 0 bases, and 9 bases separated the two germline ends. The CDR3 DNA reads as TGTGCCAGCAGTGAGCAGCCGAGCTCCTACAATGAGCAGTTCTTC. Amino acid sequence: CASSEQPSSYNEQFF.

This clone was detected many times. The DNA for the CDR3 is TGTGCCAGCAGCTCCGGCAGCTCGTATGGCTACACCTTC. Amino acid sequence: CASSSGSSYGYTF. The chain links TRBV7-9 to TRBJ1-2, with D unclear. Trimming took 4 bases from V and 5 from J, leaving 11 bases between them. This CDR3 is 13 amino acids long. Per germline, CDR1 SEHNR and CDR2 FQNEAQ (reference sequence).

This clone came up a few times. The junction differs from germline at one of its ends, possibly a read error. DNA for the CDR3: TGTGCCAGCAGTGAAGTTGTCAGTAATCAAAAACTGTTTTTT. This sequence encodes CASSEVVSNQKLFF. The chain has TRBV6-1 and TRBJ1-4; D unresolved. Germline V gene sequence: CDR1 MNHNS, CDR2 SASEGT. This CDR3 has 14 amino acids.

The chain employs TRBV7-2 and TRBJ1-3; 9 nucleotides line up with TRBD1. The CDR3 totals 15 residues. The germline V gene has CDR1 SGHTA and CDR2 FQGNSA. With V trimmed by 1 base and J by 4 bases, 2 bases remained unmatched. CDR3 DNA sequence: TGTGCCAGCAGCTTAGGAGGGACAGGGGGAAACACCATATATTTT. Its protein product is CASSLGGTGGNTIYF.

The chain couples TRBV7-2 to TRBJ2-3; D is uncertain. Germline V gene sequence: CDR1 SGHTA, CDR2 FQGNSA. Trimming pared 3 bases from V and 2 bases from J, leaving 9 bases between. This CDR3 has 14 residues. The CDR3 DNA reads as TGTGCCAGCAGCTTTGAAGGGATCACAGATACGCAGTATTTT. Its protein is CASSFEGITDTQYF.

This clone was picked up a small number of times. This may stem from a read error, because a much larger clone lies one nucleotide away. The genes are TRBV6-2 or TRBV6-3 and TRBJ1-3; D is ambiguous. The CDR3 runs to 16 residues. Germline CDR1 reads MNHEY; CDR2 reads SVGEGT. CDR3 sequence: CASRLTAGHSRNTIYF. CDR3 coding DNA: TGTGCCAGCAGGCTGACCGCAGGCCACTCTAGAAACACCATATATTTT.

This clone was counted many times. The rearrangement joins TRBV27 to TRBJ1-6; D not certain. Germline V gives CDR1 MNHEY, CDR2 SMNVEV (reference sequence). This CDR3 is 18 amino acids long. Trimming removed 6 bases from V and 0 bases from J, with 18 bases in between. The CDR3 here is CASRPSESFSSYNSPLHF. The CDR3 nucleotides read TGTGCCAGCAGACCCTCAGAGAGCTTCTCCTCCTATAATTCACCCCTCCACTTT.

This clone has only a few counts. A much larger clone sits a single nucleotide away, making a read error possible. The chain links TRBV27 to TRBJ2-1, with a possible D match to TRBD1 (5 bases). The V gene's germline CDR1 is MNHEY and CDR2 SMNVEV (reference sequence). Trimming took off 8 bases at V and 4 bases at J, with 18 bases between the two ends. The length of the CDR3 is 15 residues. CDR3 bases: TGTGCCAGCGCCCTAACACCAAGGGGTTACAATGAGCAGTTCTTC. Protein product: CASALTPRGYNEQFF.

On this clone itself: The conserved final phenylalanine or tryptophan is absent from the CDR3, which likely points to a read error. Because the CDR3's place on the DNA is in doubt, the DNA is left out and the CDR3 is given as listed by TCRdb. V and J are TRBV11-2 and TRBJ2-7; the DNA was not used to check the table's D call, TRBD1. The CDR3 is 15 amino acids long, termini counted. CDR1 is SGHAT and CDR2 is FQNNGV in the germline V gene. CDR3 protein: CASSPGDSSSYEQYL.

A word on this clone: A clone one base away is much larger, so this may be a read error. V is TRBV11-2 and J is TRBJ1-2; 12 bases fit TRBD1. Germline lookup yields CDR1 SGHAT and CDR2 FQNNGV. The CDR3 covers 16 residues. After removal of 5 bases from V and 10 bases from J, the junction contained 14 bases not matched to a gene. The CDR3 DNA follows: TGTGCCAGCAGCCGAAACAGGGACAGGGGGCAGGGTGTCTACACCTTC. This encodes CASSRNRDRGQGVYTF. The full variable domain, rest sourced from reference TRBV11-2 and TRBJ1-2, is EAGVAQSPRYKIIEKRQSVAFWCNPISGHATLYWYQQILGQGPKLLIQFQNNGVVDDSQLPKDRFSAERLKGVDSTLKIQPAKLEDSAVYLCASSRNRDRGQGVYTFGSGTRLTVV.

CDR3 loop: CASSSPGGASTDTQYF. Written as DNA, the CDR3 is TGTGCCAGCAGCTCACCAGGAGGGGCTAGCACAGATACGCAGTATTTT. The V and J genes are TRBV11-1 and TRBJ2-3; a possible D gene is TRBD2 (6 bases). The CDR3 spans 16 residues. Trimming left V 4 bases short and J 0 bases short, with 14 bases between. Germline assignment: CDR1 SGHAT and CDR2 FQDESV (reference sequence).

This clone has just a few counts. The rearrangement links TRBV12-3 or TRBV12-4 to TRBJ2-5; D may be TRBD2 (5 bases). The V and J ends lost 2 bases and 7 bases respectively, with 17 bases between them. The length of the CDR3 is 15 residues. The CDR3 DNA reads TGTGCCAGCAGTTTAAGGTCGACTGAAGCGGTGACCCAGTACTTC. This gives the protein CASSLRSTEAVTQYF.

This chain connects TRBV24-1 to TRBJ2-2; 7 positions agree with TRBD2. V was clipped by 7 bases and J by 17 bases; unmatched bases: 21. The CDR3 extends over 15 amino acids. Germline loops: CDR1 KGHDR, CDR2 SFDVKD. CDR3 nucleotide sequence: TGTGCCACCAGCAGCGGGGTAACGAACACCGGCGGGCTTTTTTTT. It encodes CATSSGVTNTGGLFF.

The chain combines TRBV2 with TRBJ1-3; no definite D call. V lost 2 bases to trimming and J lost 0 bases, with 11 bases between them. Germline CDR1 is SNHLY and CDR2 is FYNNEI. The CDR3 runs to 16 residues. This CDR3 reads CASSENRPDSGNTIYF. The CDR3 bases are TGTGCCAGCAGTGAAAATAGGCCCGACTCTGGAAACACCATATATTTT.

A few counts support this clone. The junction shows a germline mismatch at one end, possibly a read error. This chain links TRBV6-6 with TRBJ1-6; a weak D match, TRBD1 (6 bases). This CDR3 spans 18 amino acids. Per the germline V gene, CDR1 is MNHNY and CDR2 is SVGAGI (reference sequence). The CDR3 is CASNLIKWGGLNNSPLHF. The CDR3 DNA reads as TGTGCCAGCAACCTAATTAAGTGGGGGGGGCTCAATAATTCACCCCTTCACTTT.

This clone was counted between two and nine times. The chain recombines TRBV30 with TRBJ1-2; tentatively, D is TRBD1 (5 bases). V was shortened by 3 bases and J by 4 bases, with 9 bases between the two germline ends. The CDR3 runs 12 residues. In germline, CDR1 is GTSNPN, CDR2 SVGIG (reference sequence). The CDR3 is CAWRLGVYGYTF. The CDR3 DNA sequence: TGTGCCTGGAGACTGGGGGTCTATGGCTACACCTTC.